The T cell receptor (beta chain) under discussion was sequenced for a study of immune evolution from preneoplasia to lung adenocarcinoma. Whole-study results and caveats: Top clone share appeared to fall from AAH through AIS, MIA, adenocarcinoma. Normal lung had highest clonality; later lesions appeared denser, more diverse.

As to this clone: The antigen remains undetermined.

Patient tissue came from resections in Japan or China, 2014–2017. Each case's diagnosis was confirmed by two pathologists on H&E. The CDR3 has 14 amino acids. Germline CDR1 is MGHRA and CDR2 is YSYEKL. V shed 7 bases and J 2 bases; nucleotides not matched to a gene: 4. Using immunoSEQ multiplex PCR, the repertoire was profiled, and TCRdb retains in-frame clones only, with some absent. The table shows 4,500 to 6,500 clones, with over 75% occurring only once. V gene TRBV4-1 combines with J gene TRBJ2-1, with 8 bases lining up with TRBD1. This receptor was taken from a person aged 45-69 years with lung adenocarcinoma. The specimen was FFPE normal lung tissue adjacent to the tumor. CDR3 sequence (DNA): TGCGCCAGCACCGGGACAGGAGCCTACAATGAGCAGTTCTTC. It is translated as CASTGTGAYNEQFF.